This T cell receptor (beta chain) originates from a study of T cells after yellow fever vaccination. Whole-study results and caveats: Overall, a small share of clonotypes was seen in both CD4 and CD8 compartments. Abundant bulk-derived clonotypes could contaminate FACS-sorted repertoires. A faster peak, day 5 versus 15, was reached by the weaker secondary response.

This clonotype was recorded a few times. Its matching antigen is unknown. By 5'RACE template switching, TCR cDNA was produced, with a universal primer site and UMIs added in the process. One entry per CDR3 protein, called by TCRdb with MiXCR from the 5' RACE reads. Of about 110,000 distinct CDR3 sequences listed, approximately 8.4% were seen once; the top ten hold over 25%. V lost 0 bases, J lost 5 bases, and 5 bases lay in between. Germline CDR1 reads LNHNV; CDR2 reads YYDKDF (reference sequence). CDR3 size: 13 residues. Material: CD8+ T cells sorted from PBMCs, obtained 45 days after the yellow fever booster vaccination. The TCR comes from a man aged 25-45 years who received the YFV17D yellow fever vaccine. This chain links TRBV15 with TRBJ2-1; D call uncertain. The CDR3 loop is CATSRDRHNEQFF. DNA of the CDR3: TGTGCCACCAGCAGAGATAGGCACAATGAGCAGTTCTTC.